One and the same sample provided the 6 T cell receptor beta chains below, sequenced in a study of T cell responses to AZD1222 COVID-19 vaccine. Using immunoSEQ multiplex PCR, the repertoire was profiled, and TCRdb retains in-frame clones only, with some absent. The sample carries 150,000 to 250,000 clones, approximately 95% recorded once. The material was peripheral blood, obtained 28 days after the second AZD1222 dose. The source is an adult who received the AZD1222 COVID-19 vaccine.

This rearrangement joins TRBV28 to TRBJ1-3; D is ambiguous. CDR3 size: 16 residues. Germline loops: CDR1 MDHEN, CDR2 SYDVKM. Between the trimmed V and J ends, which lost 6 bases and 7 bases, there was a span of 22 bases. The CDR3 DNA reads TGTGCCAGCAGCACCTACAGCGGGCAAGTAGGGAACACCATATATTTT. Protein product: CASSTYSGQVGNTIYF.

This chain connects TRBV11-2 to TRBJ1-6; maybe TRBD1 (6 bases). Trimming cost V 7 bases and J 7 bases, with 17 bases left between them. The CDR3 is made up of 15 amino acids. From germline, CDR1 is SGHAT and CDR2 FQNNGV. The CDR3 region has the DNA TGTGCCAGCACCCCCCGAGGGCAGGGGAATTCACCCCTCCACTTT. The encoded protein is CASTPRGQGNSPLHF.

This rearrangement joins TRBV27 to TRBJ2-3, with TRBD2 matching over 10 bases. Germline V gives CDR1 MNHEY, CDR2 SMNVEV (reference sequence). The junction had 1 base not matched to a gene; V was cut back by 3 bases and J by 1 base. The CDR3 totals 15 residues. The CDR3, as DNA: TGTGCCAGCAGTTTTCTAGCGGGGGGCACAGATACGCAGTATTTT. Translating it yields CASSFLAGGTDTQYF.

This clone appeared a few times. This chain connects TRBV2 to TRBJ1-2; weak D call: TRBD1 (6 bases). This CDR3 has 16 residues. Germline values: CDR1 SNHLY, CDR2 FYNNEI. V dropped 7 bases and J dropped 3 bases, with 21 bases sitting between them. Written as DNA, the CDR3 is TGTGCCAGCACGAATCCTGACAGGAGTTTGGACTATGGCTACACCTTC. Amino acids: CASTNPDRSLDYGYTF.

This chain links TRBV5-6 with TRBJ2-3; 8 bases match TRBD2. After removal of 2 bases from V and 1 base from J, the junction contained 6 bases not matched to a gene. Per the germline V gene, CDR1 is SGHDT and CDR2 is YYEEEE. The CDR3 sequence is 16 residues long. Here the CDR3 reads CASSFNPTSGTDTQYF. In DNA, the CDR3 is TGTGCCAGCAGCTTTAACCCGACTAGCGGCACAGATACGCAGTATTTT.

The CDR3 sequence: CASSPGTPSGTQYF. CDR3 DNA sequence: TGCGCCAGCAGCCCCGGGACACCCTCCGGGACCCAGTACTTC. The chain employs TRBV5-1 and TRBJ2-5; D possibly corresponds to TRBD1 (6 bases). Trimming stripped 4 bases from V and 7 bases from J, with 17 bases between. This CDR3 contains 14 residues. Per the germline V gene, CDR1 is SGHRS and CDR2 is YFSETQ.